The 7 T cell receptor beta chains presented below share a single source sample, sequenced in a study of Ad26.COV2.S vaccination and SARS-CoV-2 variants. The treatment was: 15 to 20 received Ad26.COV2.S at low or high dose, single or two shots; about 5 received placebo; per-sample allocation not given. Collection of samples fell on day 63 after the first vaccine or placebo injection. The table came from immunoSEQ multiplex PCR; TCRdb's copy has only in-frame clones and leaves some out. The data hold some 240,000 clones, with roughly nine tenths observed a single time. The sequenced sample was peripheral blood, obtained in a trial of Ad26.COV2.S vaccine versus placebo. These receptors originate from a person aged 18-60 years who received the Ad26.COV2.S COVID-19 vaccine or a placebo.

Points on this clone: An end of the junction differs from the germline gene, which may be a read error. The rearrangement links TRBV7-9 to TRBJ1-4, with 8 positions matching TRBD1. CDR1 and CDR2 (germline): SEHNR, FQNEAQ (reference sequence). The CDR3 runs 15 residues. CDR3 sequence: CASSLGDRTSEKLFF. The DNA of the CDR3 is TGTGCCAGCAGCTTAGGGGACAGGACTAGTGAAAAACTGTTTTTT.

The chain is built from TRBV15 and TRBJ2-3, with 9 bases lining up with TRBD2. The CDR3 has 16 amino acids. The J segment lost 6 bases and the V segment lost 0 bases, leaving 7 bases of the junction unmatched. Germline V lookup: CDR1 LNHNV, CDR2 YYDKDF (reference sequence). This chain's CDR3 is CATSRDLAGLMDTQYF. The DNA for the CDR3 is TGTGCCACCAGCAGAGATCTAGCGGGACTGATGGATACGCAGTATTTT.

The genes are TRBV27 and TRBJ2-3; unclear D gene. Trimming left V 2 bases short and J 4 bases short, with 10 bases between. Germline CDR1 MNHEY, CDR2 SMNVEV (reference sequence). The CDR3 extends over 14 amino acids. The CDR3 loop is CASSLNPSADTQYF. The CDR3 bases are TGTGCCAGCAGTTTAAACCCGTCGGCAGATACGCAGTATTTT.

This chain links TRBV19 with TRBJ2-2; D might be TRBD2 (7 bases). The V end was cut by 2 bases, the J end by 4 bases, with 11 bases between. CDR3 length equals 15 residues. The V gene's germline CDR1 is LNHDA and CDR2 SQIVND (reference sequence). The chain's CDR3 is CASSIRGAGTGELFF. The DNA of the CDR3 is TGTGCCAGTAGTATACGGGGGGCAGGCACCGGGGAGCTGTTTTTT.

The chain employs TRBV30 and TRBJ2-3, with no clear D. Germline values: CDR1 GTSNPN, CDR2 SVGIG (reference sequence). V was trimmed by 0 bases and J by 0 bases, leaving 7 bases between them. The length of the CDR3 is 14 residues. CDR3 loop: CAWSVAGSTDTQYF. CDR3 bases: TGTGCCTGGAGTGTAGCAGGAAGCACAGATACGCAGTATTTT.

V is TRBV19 and J is TRBJ2-7; 11 bases agree with TRBD2. The CDR3 contains 21 residues. CDR1 is LNHDA and CDR2 is SQIVND in the germline V gene (reference sequence). The V gene end was trimmed by 1 base and the J gene end by 0 bases; junction bases not matched to a gene: 17. CDR3 in DNA: TGTGCCAGTAGTATAGCTCTGAATCGGACTAGCGGGCGATATTCCTCCTACGAGCAGTACGTC. Encoded protein: CASSIALNRTSGRYSSYEQYV.

The chain uses TRBV5-6 and TRBJ2-1; 8 nucleotides align to TRBD2. The V gene end was trimmed by 0 bases and the J gene end by 3 bases; junction bases not matched to a gene: 11. Germline V lookup: CDR1 SGHDT, CDR2 YYEEEE. CDR3 size: 18 residues. As DNA, the CDR3 is TGTGCCAGCAGCTTGGCCTCAGGGAGCGGGAGTGTCTACAATGAGCAGTTCTTC. Translation: CASSLASGSGSVYNEQFF.